This T cell receptor beta chain stems from a study of blood T cell repertoires in COVID-19. Study details: PBMCs, B-cell-depleted T cells, or T cells were the source of the cDNA or gDNA that made up the material.

Clones were sequenced by immunoSEQ multiplex PCR, and TCRdb holds only the in-frame ones, with some missing. The profile shows about 70,000 clones, 80% to 90% of them singletons. Sequencing was performed on peripheral blood. This clonotype originated in a woman of 80 years or more with active or convalescent COVID-19.

In nucleotides, the CDR3 is TGTGCCAGCAGCGCAACCGGGACAGCTAACTATGGCTACACCTTC. Its protein product is CASSATGTANYGYTF. The rearrangement links TRBV9 to TRBJ1-2; 7 bases agree with TRBD1. The CDR3 contains 15 residues. The V and J ends lost 3 bases and 0 bases, in that order; junction bases with no gene match: 5. The germline V gene has CDR1 SGDLS and CDR2 YYNGEE.